What follows are 10 T cell receptor beta chains derived from one specimen sequenced in a study of T cells in Graves' hyperthyroidism and ophthalmopathy. The source material, RNA transcripts, was used to amplify TCR beta CDR3 regions. The HTBI primer set drove a first-round RT-PCR of the TCR CDR3. TCRdb fed the multiplex PCR reads into MiXCR, producing one record per CDR3 protein. The table shows roughly 280,000 distinct CDR3 sequences, with approximately 21% occurring only once. Sequencing was carried out using blood. These receptors were taken from a man aged 25-45 years with Graves' ophthalmopathy.

As to this clonotype: A much larger clone is a single base away; this may be a read error. The rearrangement joins TRBV29-1 to TRBJ2-3; D is unclear. The germline V gene encodes CDR1 SQVTM and CDR2 ANQGSEA. The CDR3 is made up of 12 amino acids. V lost 8 bases to trimming and J lost 1 base, with 10 bases between them. CDR3 loop: CSLRAGTDTQYF. CDR3 nucleotide sequence: TGCAGCTTAAGGGCGGGCACAGATACGCAGTATTTT.

This clonotype was seen more than once but under ten times. V and J are TRBV2 and TRBJ2-1; D gene uncertain. Germline CDR1 is SNHLY and CDR2 is FYNNEI. The CDR3 consists of 12 residues. With 2 bases removed from V and 8 bases from J, the gap between germline ends came to 7 bases. The CDR3 DNA follows: TGTGCCAGCAGTGAAAAGGGTTATGAGCAGTTCTTC. Its translation is CASSEKGYEQFF.

The rearrangement joins TRBV2 to TRBJ1-4; the D is unclear. V lost 4 bases, J lost 8 bases, and 8 bases lay in between. The CDR3 has 12 amino acids. From germline, CDR1 is SNHLY and CDR2 FYNNEI. The DNA of the CDR3 is TGTGCCAGCAGTGGCCAGGACGAAAAACTGTTTTTT. This encodes CASSGQDEKLFF. Full variable domain (outside the CDR3, taken from reference TRBV2 and TRBJ1-4): EPEVTQTPSHQVTQMGQEVILRCVPISNHLYFYWYRQILGQKVEFLVSFYNNEISEKSEIFDDQFSVERPDGSNFTLKIRSTKLEDSAMYFCASSGQDEKLFFGSGTQLSVL.

This clonotype was seen repeatedly, ten times or more. The chain joins TRBV27 to TRBJ1-2; D may be TRBD1 (6 bases). Germline CDR1 is MNHEY and CDR2 is SMNVEV (reference sequence). This CDR3 comprises 14 residues. V was cut by 5 bases and J by 0 bases, with 10 bases left in between. CDR3: CASSLWTANYGYTF. Here the CDR3 DNA reads TGTGCCAGCAGTCTTTGGACAGCTAACTATGGCTACACCTTC.

This clonotype has just a few counts. V and J are TRBV28 and TRBJ2-3; D unresolved. The germline V gene encodes CDR1 MDHEN and CDR2 SYDVKM. Trimming took off 6 bases at V and 0 bases at J, with 13 bases between the two ends. The length of the CDR3 is 15 residues. The CDR3 reads CASRASSFSTDTQYF. The CDR3 coding sequence is TGTGCCAGCAGGGCTAGTAGCTTCAGCACAGATACGCAGTATTTT.

The chain couples TRBV3-1 to TRBJ1-5, with D unclear. Germline lookup yields CDR1 LGHDT and CDR2 YNNKEL (reference sequence). The CDR3 is 16 residues long. V shed 0 bases and J shed 0 bases, with 9 bases lying between them. In nucleotides, the CDR3 is TGTGCCAGCAGCCAAGATTTCGGGTATAGCAATCAGCCCCAGCATTTT. Protein sequence: CASSQDFGYSNQPQHF. Variable domain in full (rest from reference TRBV3-1 and TRBJ1-5): DTAVSQTPKYLVTQMGNDKSIKCEQNLGHDTMYWYKQDSKKFLKIMFSYNNKELIINETVPNRFSPKSPDKAHLNLHINSLELGDSAVYFCASSQDFGYSNQPQHFGDGTRLSIL.

The sample holds many counts of this clonotype. This chain links TRBV3-1 with TRBJ1-1; the D gene is possibly TRBD1 (6 bases). The CDR3 has 15 amino acids. Germline-derived CDR1 and CDR2 are LGHDT and YNNKEL (reference sequence). Trimming took 4 bases from V and 1 from J, leaving 13 bases between them. The CDR3 DNA follows: TGTGCCAGCAGCCCCAGGGGCAAGGGGAACACTGAAGCTTTCTTT. It encodes CASSPRGKGNTEAFF.

This clonotype was observed a handful of times. The V and J genes are TRBV11-3 and TRBJ2-2; 7 nucleotides line up with TRBD1. The CDR3 has 16 amino acids. Germline V gene data show CDR1 as SGHNT and CDR2 as YENEEA. Germline trimming cut 2 bases from V and 6 bases from J; bases unmatched to any gene: 9. CDR3 region: CASSLKTGLQSGELFF. CDR3 sequence (DNA): TGTGCCAGCAGCTTAAAGACAGGGCTCCAATCCGGGGAGCTGTTTTTT.

The table lists this clonotype with a few counts. This chain links TRBV11-3 with TRBJ1-1; no clear D gene. Trimming cost V 5 bases and J 0 bases, with 7 bases left between them. Germline V lookup: CDR1 SGHNT, CDR2 YENEEA. The CDR3 has 13 residues. The CDR3 protein is CASSRVLNTEAFF. In nucleotides, the CDR3 is TGTGCCAGCAGCCGAGTCCTGAACACTGAAGCTTTCTTT. The whole variable domain, remainder taken from reference TRBV11-3 and TRBJ1-1, is EAGVVQSPRYKIIEKKQPVAFWCNPISGHNTLYWYLQNLGQGPELLIRYENEEAVDDSQLPKDRFSAERLKGVDSTLKIQPAELGDSAVYLCASSRVLNTEAFFGQGTRLTVV.

A word on this clonotype: The junction shows a germline mismatch at one end, possibly a read error. The V and J genes are TRBV14 and TRBJ2-1; TRBD1 or TRBD2 may be the D gene (6 bases each). Germline CDR1 SGHDN, CDR2 FVKESK. The CDR3 consists of 15 residues. CDR3 loop: CTSSQGGLAYNEQFF. In DNA, the CDR3 is TGTACCAGCAGCCAAGGGGGACTTGCCTACAATGAGCAGTTCTTC.